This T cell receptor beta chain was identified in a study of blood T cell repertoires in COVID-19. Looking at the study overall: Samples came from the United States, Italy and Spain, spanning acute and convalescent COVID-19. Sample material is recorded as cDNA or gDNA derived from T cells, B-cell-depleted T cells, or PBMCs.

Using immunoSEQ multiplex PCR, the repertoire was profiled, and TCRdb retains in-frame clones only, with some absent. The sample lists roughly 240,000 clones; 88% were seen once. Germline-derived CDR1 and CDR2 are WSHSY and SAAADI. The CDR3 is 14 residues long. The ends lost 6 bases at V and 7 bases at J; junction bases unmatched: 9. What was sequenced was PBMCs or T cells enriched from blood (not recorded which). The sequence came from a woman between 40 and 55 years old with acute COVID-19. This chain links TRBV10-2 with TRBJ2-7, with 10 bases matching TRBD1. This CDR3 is CASRSDRGVGEQYV. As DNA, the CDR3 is TGCGCCAGCAGGTCGGACAGGGGGGTTGGAGAGCAGTACGTC.